The source of this T cell receptor beta chain is a study of T cells after yellow fever vaccination. Findings of the study overall: The presence of abundant clonotypes contaminating from the bulk population was possible in FACS-sorted repertoires.

This clonotype was found many times. Antigen specificity is unknown. The study made its TCR cDNA through 5'RACE template switching. That step introduced a universal primer site along with UMIs. TCRdb re-called the 5' RACE reads through MiXCR, storing one row per CDR3 protein. The data contain over 110,000 distinct CDR3 sequences, roughly 8% of them singletons. Germline V gene lookup returns CDR1 SGHRS and CDR2 YFSETQ. Losses at the gene ends were 5 bases for V and 5 bases for J; bases not matched to a gene: 13. The CDR3 spans 15 residues. The sample here was CD4+ T cells sorted from PBMCs, taken 5 days after the yellow fever booster vaccination. The sequence came from a man aged 25 to 40 who received the YFV17D yellow fever vaccine. This chain connects TRBV5-1 to TRBJ2-7, with 7 bases matching TRBD1. The CDR3 loop reads CASRHTGVERNEQYF. CDR3 sequence (DNA): TGCGCCAGCAGACACACAGGGGTCGAAAGAAACGAGCAGTACTTC.